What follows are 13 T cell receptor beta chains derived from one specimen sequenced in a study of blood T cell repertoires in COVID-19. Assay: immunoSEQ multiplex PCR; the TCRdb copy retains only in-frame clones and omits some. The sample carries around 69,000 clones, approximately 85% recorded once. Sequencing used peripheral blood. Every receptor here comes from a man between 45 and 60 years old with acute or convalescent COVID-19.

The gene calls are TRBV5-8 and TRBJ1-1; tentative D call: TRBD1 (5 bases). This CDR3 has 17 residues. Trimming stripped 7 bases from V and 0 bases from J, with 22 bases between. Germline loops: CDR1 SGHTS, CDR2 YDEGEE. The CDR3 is CASHKHTAGLMNTEAFF. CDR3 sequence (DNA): TGTGCCAGCCACAAACATACGGCAGGGCTGATGAACACTGAAGCTTTCTTT.

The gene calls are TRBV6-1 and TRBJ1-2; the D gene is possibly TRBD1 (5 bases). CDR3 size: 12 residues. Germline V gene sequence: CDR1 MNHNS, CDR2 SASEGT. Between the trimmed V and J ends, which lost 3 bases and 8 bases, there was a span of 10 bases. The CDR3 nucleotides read TGTGCCAGCAGTGAGGGGGGATTGGGCTACACCTTC. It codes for CASSEGGLGYTF.

CDR3 protein: CASSPGLRPWEQYF. The CDR3 DNA reads as TGTGCCAGCTCTCCAGGACTCCGACCCTGGGAGCAGTACTTC. The genes are TRBV6-5 and TRBJ2-7, with D perhaps matching TRBD2 (5 bases). The V end lost 8 bases, the J end lost 7 bases, and 21 bases lay between the germline ends. The CDR3 is made up of 14 amino acids. In germline, CDR1 is MNHEY, CDR2 SVGAGI.

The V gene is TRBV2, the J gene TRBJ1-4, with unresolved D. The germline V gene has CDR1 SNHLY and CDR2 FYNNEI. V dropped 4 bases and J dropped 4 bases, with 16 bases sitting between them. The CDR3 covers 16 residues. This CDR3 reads CASSGYSRDLNEKLFF. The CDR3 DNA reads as TGTGCCAGCAGTGGGTACTCCCGGGATCTTAATGAAAAACTGTTTTTT.

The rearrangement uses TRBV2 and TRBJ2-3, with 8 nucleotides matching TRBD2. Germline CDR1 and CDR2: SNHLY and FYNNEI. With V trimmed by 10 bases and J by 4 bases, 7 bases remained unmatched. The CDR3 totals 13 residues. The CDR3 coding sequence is TGTGCCACCCGCCGGGAGGGGGCAGATACGCAGTATTTT. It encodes CATRREGADTQYF.

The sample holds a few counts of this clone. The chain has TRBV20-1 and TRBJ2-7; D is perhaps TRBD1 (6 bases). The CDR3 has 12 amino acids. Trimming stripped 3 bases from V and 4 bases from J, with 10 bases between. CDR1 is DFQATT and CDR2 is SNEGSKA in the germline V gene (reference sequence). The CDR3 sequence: CSASIQGYEQYF. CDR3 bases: TGCAGTGCTAGTATCCAGGGGTACGAGCAGTACTTC.

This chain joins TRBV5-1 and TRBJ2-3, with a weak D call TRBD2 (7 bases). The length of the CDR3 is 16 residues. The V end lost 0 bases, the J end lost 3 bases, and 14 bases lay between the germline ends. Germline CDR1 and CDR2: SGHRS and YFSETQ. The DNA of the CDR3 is TGCGCCAGCAGCTTGGGTGGGGGGGCCTGGACAGATACGCAGTATTTT. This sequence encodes CASSLGGGAWTDTQYF. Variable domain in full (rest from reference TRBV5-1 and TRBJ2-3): KAGVTQTPRYLIKTRGQQVTLSCSPISGHRSVSWYQQTPGQGLQFLFEYFSETQRNKGNFPGRFSGRQFSNSRSEMNVSTLELGDSALYLCASSLGGGAWTDTQYFGPGTRLTVL.

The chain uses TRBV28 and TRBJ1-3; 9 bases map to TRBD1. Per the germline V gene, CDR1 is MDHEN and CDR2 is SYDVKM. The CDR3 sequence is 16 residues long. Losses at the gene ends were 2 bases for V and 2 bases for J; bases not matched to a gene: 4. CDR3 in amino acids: CASSLTGQGTGNTIYF. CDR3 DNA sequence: TGTGCCAGCAGTTTAACCGGACAGGGGACTGGAAACACCATATATTTT. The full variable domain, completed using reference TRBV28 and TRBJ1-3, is DVKVTQSSRYLVKRTGEKVFLECVQDMDHENMFWYRQDPGLGLRLIYFSYDVKMKEKGDIPEGYSVSREKKERFSLILESASTNQTSMYLCASSLTGQGTGNTIYFGEGSWLTVV.

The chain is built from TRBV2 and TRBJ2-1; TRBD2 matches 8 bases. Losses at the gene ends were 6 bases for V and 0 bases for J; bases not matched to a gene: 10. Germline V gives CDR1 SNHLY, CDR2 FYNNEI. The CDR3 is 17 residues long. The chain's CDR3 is CASRWRSGGGSYNEQFF. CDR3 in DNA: TGTGCCAGCAGGTGGAGGAGCGGGGGAGGCTCCTACAATGAGCAGTTCTTC.

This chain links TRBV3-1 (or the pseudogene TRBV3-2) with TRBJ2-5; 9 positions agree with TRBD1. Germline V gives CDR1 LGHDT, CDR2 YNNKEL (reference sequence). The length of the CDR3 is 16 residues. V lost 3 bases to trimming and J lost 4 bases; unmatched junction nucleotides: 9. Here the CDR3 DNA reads TGTGCCAGCAGCCACCCGGGACAGGGTCTGGGAGAGACCCAGTACTTC. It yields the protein CASSHPGQGLGETQYF.

CDR3 in amino acids: CASSQDQGAGEQYF. The CDR3 DNA is TGTGCCAGCAGCCAAGACCAGGGGGCTGGTGAGCAGTACTTC. V usage is TRBV3-1 (or the pseudogene TRBV3-2) and J usage is TRBJ2-7; 8 bases map to TRBD1. The V gene's germline CDR1 is LGHDT and CDR2 YNNKEL (reference sequence). Trimming cost V 0 bases and J 7 bases; bases outside gene matches: 5. The CDR3 totals 14 residues.

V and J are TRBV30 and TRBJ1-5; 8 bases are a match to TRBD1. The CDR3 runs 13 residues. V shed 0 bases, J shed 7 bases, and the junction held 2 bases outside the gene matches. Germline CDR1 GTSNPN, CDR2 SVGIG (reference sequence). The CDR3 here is CAWSVRGRQPQHF. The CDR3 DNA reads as TGTGCCTGGAGTGTCAGGGGGCGCCAGCCCCAGCATTTT.

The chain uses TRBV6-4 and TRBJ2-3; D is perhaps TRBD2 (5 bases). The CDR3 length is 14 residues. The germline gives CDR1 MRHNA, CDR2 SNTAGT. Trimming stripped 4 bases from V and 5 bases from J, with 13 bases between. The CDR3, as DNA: TGTGCCAGCAGTGTTAGCGTTGACGGAGATACGCAGTATTTT. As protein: CASSVSVDGDTQYF.